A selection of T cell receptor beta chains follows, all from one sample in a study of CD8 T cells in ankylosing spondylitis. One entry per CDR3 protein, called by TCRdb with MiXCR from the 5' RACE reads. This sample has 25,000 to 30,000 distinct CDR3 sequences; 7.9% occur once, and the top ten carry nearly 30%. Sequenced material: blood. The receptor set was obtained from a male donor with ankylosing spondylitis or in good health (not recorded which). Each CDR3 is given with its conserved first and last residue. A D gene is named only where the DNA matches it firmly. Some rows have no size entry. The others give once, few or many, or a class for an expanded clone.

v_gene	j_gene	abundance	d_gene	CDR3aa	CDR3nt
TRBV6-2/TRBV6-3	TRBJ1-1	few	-	CASSYPGNEAFF	TGTGCCAGCAGTTATCCGGGGAATGAAGCTTTCTTT
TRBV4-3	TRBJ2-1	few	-	CASSPSGVSSYNEQFF	TGCGCCAGCAGCCCGTCGGGGGTTAGCTCCTACAATGAGCAGTTCTTC
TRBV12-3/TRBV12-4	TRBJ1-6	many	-	CASSSTGYNSPLHF	TGTGCCAGCAGTTCGACAGGTTATAATTCACCCCTCCACTTT
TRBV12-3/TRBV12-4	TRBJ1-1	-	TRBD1	CASSQRQGAEAFF	TGTGCCAGCAGCCAGCGACAGGGCGCTGAAGCTTTCTTT
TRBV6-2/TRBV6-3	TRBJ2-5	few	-	CASSLGGGQETQYF	TGTGCCAGCAGCCTTGGAGGGGGGCAAGAGACCCAGTACTTC
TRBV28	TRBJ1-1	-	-	CASLDLGTEAFF	TGTGCCAGCCTTGACCTGGGCACTGAAGCTTTCTTT
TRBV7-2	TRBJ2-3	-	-	CASSLVRDAADTQYF	TGTGCCAGCAGCTTAGTACGGGATGCAGCAGATACGCAGTATTTT
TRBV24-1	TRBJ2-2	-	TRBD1	CATSDLWDRTNTGELFF	TGTGCCACCAGTGATCTATGGGACAGAACGAACACCGGGGAGCTGTTTTTT
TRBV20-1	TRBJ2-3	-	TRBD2	CSGTSGRRTDTQYF	TGCAGTGGGACTAGCGGGCGACGCACAGATACGCAGTATTTT
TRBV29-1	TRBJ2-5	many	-	CSGGLLRETQYF	TGCAGCGGGGGGCTGCTGAGGGAGACCCAGTACTTC
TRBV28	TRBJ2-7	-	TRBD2	CASSLRTSGLYEQYF	TGTGCCAGCAGTTTACGGACTAGCGGGCTCTACGAGCAGTACTTC
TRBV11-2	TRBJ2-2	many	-	CASSLGGPVANTGELFF	TGTGCCAGCAGCTTAGGTGGTCCGGTTGCGAACACCGGGGAGCTGTTTTTT
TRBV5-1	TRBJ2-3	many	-	CASSLVGRPGGTDTQYF	TGCGCCAGCAGCTTGGTGGGACGTCCGGGCGGGACAGATACGCAGTATTTT
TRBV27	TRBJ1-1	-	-	CASSFGGDTEAFF	TGTGCCAGCAGTTTTGGGGGGGACACTGAAGCTTTCTTT
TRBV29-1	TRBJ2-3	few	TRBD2	CSVEGSSGSNPDTQYF	TGCAGCGTTGAAGGTTCTAGCGGGAGTAACCCAGATACGCAGTATTTT
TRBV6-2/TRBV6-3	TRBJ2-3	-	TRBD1	CASSFRDRGYDTQYF	TGTGCCAGCAGTTTCCGGGACAGGGGATACGATACGCAGTATTTT
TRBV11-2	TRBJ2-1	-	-	CASSFQRASNEQFF	TGTGCCAGCAGCTTCCAGCGGGCCAGCAATGAGCAGTTCTTC
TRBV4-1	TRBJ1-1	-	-	CASSQALNLNTEAFF	TGCGCCAGCAGCCAAGCCCTGAATTTGAACACTGAAGCTTTCTTT
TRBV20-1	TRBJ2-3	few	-	CSARTSRGTDTQYF	TGCAGTGCCAGAACTAGCAGAGGCACAGATACGCAGTATTTT
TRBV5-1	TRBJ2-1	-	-	CASSLSQAVNEQFF	TGCGCCAGCAGCTTGAGCCAGGCGGTCAATGAGCAGTTCTTC
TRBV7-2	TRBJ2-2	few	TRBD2	CASSRDPTSGWRELFF	TGTGCCAGCAGCAGAGACCCGACTAGCGGGTGGCGGGAGCTGTTTTTT
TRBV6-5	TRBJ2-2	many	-	CASSWDGGELFF	TGTGCCAGCAGTTGGGACGGCGGGGAGCTGTTTTTT
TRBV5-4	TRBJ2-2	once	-	CASSLDTSTGELFF	TGTGCCAGCAGCTTGGACACTTCGACCGGGGAGCTGTTTTTT
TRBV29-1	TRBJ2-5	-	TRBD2	CSVDESGRGTQYF	TGCAGCGTTGACGAGAGCGGGAGAGGGACCCAGTACTTC
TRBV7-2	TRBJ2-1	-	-	CASRRRQSYNEQFF	TGTGCCAGCAGACGACGGCAGTCCTACAATGAGCAGTTCTTC
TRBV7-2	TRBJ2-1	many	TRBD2	CASSSTSGSNEQFF	TGTGCCAGCAGCTCAACTAGCGGGAGCAATGAGCAGTTCTTC
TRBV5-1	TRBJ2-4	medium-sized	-	CASSADPTGRVIQYF	TGCGCCAGCAGTGCAGACCCAACGGGAAGGGTCATTCAGTACTTC
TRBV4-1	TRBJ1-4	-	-	CASSQDPALRGEKLFF	TGCGCCAGCAGCCAAGATCCTGCCCTCCGGGGGGAAAAACTGTTTTTT
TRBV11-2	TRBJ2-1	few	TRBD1	CASSPRQGHNEQFF	TGTGCCAGCAGCCCAAGACAGGGCCACAATGAGCAGTTCTTC
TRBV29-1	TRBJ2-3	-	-	CSLEQGTQYF	TGCAGCCTTGAGCAGGGCACGCAGTATTTT
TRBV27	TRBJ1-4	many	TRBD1	CASSYTGGSNEKLFF	TGTGCCAGCAGTTATACAGGGGGGTCTAATGAAAAACTGTTTTTT
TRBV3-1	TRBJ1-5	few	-	CASSQSWGSRQPQHF	TGTGCCAGCAGCCAATCTTGGGGGAGCAGGCAGCCCCAGCATTTT